This TCR beta chain comes out of a study of a mutant IDH1 vaccine in newly diagnosed glioma. The data were produced by immunoSEQ multiplex PCR, yet TCRdb's version contains in-frame clones alone and is incomplete. The sample holds 110,000 or so clones; under 90% are singletons and the top ten take 0.6% to 0.75%. CDR3 size: 12 residues. V gave up 7 bases and J gave up 8 bases, with 14 bases separating them. Looked up from germline, CDR1 is MNHEY and CDR2 is SVGAGI. Concerning this clone itself: Its antigen remains unidentified.

Findings and caveats of the study: Pseudoprogression showed no apparent link to changes in top peripheral T cell clonotypes.

Stated time point: week 11, during vaccination. With topical imiquimod, each dose of the vaccine consisted of 300 ug of mutant IDH1 20-mer peptide. The J gene is TRBJ1-2, the V gene TRBV6-5, with D unclear. Sequenced material: PBMCs, taken from a glioma patient whose treatment included an IDH1 peptide vaccine. This clonotype was sampled from a woman aged 50 to 65 with glioma. The CDR3 loop reads CASNQAGDGYTF. CDR3 in DNA: TGTGCCAGCAACCAGGCTGGCGACGGCTACACCTTC.